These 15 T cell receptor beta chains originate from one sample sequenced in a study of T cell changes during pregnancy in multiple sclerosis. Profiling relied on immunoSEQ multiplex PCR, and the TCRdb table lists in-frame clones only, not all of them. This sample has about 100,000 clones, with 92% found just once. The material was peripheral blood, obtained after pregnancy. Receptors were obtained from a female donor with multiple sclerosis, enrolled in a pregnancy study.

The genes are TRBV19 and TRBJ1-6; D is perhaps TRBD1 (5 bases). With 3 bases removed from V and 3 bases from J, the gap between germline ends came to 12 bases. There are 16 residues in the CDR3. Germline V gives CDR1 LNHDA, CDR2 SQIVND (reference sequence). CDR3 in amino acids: CASSISEQVYNSPLHF. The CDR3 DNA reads TGTGCCAGTAGTATCTCGGAACAGGTCTATAATTCACCCCTCCACTTT.

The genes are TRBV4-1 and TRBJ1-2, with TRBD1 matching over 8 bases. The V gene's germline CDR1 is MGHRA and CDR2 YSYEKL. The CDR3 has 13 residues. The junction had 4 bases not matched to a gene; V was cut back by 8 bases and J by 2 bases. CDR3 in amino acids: CASRGTGNYGYTF. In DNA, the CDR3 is TGCGCCAGCCGTGGGACAGGCAACTATGGCTACACCTTC.

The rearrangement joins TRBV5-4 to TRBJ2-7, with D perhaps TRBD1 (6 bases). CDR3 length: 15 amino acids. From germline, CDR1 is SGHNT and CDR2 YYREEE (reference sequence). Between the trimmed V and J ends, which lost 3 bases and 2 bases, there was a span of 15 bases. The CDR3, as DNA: TGTGCCAGCAGCTACAGGGCCGGGGCGACCTACGAGCAGTACTTC. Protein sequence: CASSYRAGATYEQYF. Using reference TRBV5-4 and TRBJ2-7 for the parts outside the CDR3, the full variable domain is ETGVTQSPTHLIKTRGQQVTLRCSSQSGHNTVSWYQQALGQGPQFIFQYYREEENGRGNFPPRFSGLQFPNYSSELNVNALELDDSALYLCASSYRAGATYEQYFGPGTRLTVT.

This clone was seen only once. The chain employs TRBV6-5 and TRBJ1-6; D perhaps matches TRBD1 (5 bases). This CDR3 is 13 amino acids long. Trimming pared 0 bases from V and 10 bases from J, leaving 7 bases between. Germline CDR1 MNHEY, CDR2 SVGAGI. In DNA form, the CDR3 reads TGTGCCAGCAGTTACTCGAAGGGGTCACCCCTCCACTTT. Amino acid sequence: CASSYSKGSPLHF.

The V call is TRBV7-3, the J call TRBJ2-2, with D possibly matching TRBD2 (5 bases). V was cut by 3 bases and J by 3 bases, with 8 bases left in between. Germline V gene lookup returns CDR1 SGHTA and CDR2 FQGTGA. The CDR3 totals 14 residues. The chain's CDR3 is CASSLARDTGELFF. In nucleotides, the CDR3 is TGTGCCAGCAGCTTGGCGAGGGACACCGGGGAGCTGTTTTTT. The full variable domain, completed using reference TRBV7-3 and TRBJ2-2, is GAGVSQTPSNKVTEKGKYVELRCDPISGHTALYWYRQSLGQGPEFLIYFQGTGAADDSGLPNDRFFAVRPEGSVSTLKIQRTERGDSAVYLCASSLARDTGELFFGEGSRLTVL.

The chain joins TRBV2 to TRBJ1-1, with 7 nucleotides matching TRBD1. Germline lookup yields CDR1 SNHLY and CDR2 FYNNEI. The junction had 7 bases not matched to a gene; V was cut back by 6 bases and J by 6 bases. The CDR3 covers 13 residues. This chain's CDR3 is CASRAGGEAEAFF. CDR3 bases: TGTGCCAGCAGAGCAGGGGGTGAGGCTGAAGCTTTCTTT.

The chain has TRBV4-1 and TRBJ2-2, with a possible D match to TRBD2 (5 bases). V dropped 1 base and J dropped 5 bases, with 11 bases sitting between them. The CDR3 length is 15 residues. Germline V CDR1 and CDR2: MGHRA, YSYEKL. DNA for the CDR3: TGCGCCAGCAGCCAAGGGACTTCGATGACCGGGGAGCTGTTTTTT. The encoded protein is CASSQGTSMTGELFF.

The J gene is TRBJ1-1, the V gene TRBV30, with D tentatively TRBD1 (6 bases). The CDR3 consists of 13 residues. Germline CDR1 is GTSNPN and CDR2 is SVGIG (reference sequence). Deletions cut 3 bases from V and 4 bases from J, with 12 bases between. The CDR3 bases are TGTGCCTGGAGAGTGGGGGGGCCCACTGAAGCTTTCTTT. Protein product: CAWRVGGPTEAFF.

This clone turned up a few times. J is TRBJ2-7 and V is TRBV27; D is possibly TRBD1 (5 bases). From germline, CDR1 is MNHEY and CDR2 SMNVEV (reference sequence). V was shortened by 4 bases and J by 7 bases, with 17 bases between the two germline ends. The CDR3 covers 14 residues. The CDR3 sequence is CASSYSRGTDEQYF. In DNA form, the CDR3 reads TGTGCCAGCAGTTACAGTAGGGGAACGGATGAGCAGTACTTC.

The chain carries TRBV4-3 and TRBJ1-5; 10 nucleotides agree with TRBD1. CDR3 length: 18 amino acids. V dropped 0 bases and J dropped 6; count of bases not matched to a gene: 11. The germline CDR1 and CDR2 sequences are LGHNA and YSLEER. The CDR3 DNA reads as TGCGCCAGCAGCCAAGATCCATCGACAGGGGGCTTCAGTCAGCCCCAGCATTTT. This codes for CASSQDPSTGGFSQPQHF.

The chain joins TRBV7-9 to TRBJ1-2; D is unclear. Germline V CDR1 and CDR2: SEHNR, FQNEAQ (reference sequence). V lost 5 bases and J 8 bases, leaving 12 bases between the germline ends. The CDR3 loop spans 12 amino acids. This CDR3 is CASSPIEGGYTF. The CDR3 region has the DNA TGTGCCAGCAGCCCAATAGAGGGAGGCTACACCTTC.

Written as DNA, the CDR3 is TGCGCCAGCAGCAGCCGGGGACAGCGCAATGAGCAGTTCTTC. It encodes CASSSRGQRNEQFF. The chain is built from TRBV5-1 and TRBJ2-1, with 7 positions matching TRBD1. The CDR3 totals 14 residues. Per germline, CDR1 SGHRS and CDR2 YFSETQ. J was trimmed by 6 bases and V by 4 bases; bases with no gene match: 7.

CDR3 sequence: CASSLAAQGHSGTEAFF. CDR3 DNA: TGTGCCAGCAGCTTAGCGGCGCAGGGGCATTCAGGCACTGAAGCTTTCTTT. The chain employs TRBV7-9 and TRBJ1-1, with a possible D match to TRBD1 (6 bases). CDR1 and CDR2 (germline): SEHNR, FQNEAQ (reference sequence). Deletions cut 0 bases from V and 4 bases from J, with 18 bases between. This CDR3 has 17 residues.

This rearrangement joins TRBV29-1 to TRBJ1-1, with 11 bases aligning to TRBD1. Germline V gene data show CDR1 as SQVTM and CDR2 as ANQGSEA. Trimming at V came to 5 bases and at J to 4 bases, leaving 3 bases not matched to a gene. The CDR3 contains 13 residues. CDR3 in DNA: TGCAGCGTTCGCGGGACAGGGGGCACTGAAGCTTTCTTT. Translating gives CSVRGTGGTEAFF.

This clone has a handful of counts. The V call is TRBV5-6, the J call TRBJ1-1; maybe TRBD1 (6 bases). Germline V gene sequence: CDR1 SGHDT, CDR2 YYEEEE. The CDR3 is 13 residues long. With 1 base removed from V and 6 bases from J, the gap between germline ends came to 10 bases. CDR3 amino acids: CASSLWQGSEAFF. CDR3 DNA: TGTGCCAGCAGCTTGTGGCAGGGGTCTGAAGCTTTCTTT.